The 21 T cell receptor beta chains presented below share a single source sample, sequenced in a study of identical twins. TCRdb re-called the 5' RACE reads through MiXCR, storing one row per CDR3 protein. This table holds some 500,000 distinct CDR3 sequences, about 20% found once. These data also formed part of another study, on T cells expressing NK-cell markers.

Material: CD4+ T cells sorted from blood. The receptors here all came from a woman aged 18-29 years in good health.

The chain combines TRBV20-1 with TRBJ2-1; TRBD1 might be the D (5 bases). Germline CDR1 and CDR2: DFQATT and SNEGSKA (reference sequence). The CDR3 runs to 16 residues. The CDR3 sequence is CCPWGGSTGSYNEQFF. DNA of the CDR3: TGCTGCCCCTGGGGCGGATCTACGGGCTCCTACAATGAGCAGTTCTTC.

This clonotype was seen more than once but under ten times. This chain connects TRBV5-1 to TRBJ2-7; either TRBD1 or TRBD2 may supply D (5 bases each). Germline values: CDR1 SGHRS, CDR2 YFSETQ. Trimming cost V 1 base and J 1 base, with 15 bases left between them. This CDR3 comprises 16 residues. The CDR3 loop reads CASSLNPGPISYEQYF. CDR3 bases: TGCGCCAGCAGCTTGAATCCGGGGCCCATTTCCTACGAGCAGTACTTC.

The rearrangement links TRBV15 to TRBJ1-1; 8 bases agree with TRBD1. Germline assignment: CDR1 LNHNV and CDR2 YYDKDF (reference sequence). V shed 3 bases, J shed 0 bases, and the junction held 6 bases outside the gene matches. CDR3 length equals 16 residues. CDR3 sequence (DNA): TGTGCCACCAGCAGCGGACAGGGCTGGATGAACACTGAAGCTTTCTTT. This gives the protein CATSSGQGWMNTEAFF. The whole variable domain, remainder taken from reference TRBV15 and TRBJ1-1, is DAMVIQNPRYQVTQFGKPVTLSCSQTLNHNVMYWYQQKSSQAPKLLFHYYDKDFNNEADTPDNFQSRRPNTSFCFLDIRSPGLGDTAMYLCATSSGQGWMNTEAFFGQGTRLTVV.

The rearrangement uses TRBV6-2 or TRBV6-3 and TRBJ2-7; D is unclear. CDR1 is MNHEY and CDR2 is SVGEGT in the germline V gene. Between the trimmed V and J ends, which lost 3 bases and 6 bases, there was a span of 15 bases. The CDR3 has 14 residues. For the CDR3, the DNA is TGTGCCAGCAGTTATGGGTCCTCCCTCAGCGAGCAGTACTTC. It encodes CASSYGSSLSEQYF.

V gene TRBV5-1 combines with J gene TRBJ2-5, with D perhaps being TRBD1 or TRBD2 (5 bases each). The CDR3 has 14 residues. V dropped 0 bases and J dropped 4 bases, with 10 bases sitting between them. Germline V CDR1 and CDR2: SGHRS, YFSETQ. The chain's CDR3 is CASSLGGFRETQYF. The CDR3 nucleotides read TGCGCCAGCAGCTTGGGGGGGTTCCGAGAGACCCAGTACTTC.

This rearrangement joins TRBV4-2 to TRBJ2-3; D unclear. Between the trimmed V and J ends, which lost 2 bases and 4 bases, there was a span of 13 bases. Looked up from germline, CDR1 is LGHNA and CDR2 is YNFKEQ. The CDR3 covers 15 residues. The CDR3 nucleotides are TGTGCCAGCAGCCAACAAGACCTAAGCCCAGATACGCAGTATTTT. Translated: CASSQQDLSPDTQYF.

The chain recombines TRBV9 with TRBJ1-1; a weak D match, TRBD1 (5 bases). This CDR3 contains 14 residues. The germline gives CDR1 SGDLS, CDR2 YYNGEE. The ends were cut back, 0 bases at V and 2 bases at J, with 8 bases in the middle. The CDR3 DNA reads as TGTGCCAGCAGCGTAGCTGGGGCTAACACTGAAGCTTTCTTT. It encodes CASSVAGANTEAFF.

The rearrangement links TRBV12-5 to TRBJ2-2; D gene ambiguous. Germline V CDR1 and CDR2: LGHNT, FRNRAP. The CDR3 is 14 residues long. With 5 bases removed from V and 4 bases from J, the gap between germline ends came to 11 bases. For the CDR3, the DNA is TGTGCTAGTGGTCCTACGGGCGTCACCGGGGAGCTGTTTTTT. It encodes CASGPTGVTGELFF.

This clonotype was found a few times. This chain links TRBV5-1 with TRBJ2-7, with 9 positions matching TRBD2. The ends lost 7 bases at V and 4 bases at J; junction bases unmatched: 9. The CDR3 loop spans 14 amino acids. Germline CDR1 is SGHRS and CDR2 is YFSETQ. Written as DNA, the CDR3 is TGCGCCAGCGCCGGGGTAGCGGGAGTGTACGAGCAGTACTTC. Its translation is CASAGVAGVYEQYF.

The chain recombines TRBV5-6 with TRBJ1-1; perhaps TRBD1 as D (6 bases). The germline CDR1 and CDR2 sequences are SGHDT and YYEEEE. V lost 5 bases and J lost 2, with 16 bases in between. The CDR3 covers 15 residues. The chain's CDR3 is CASRDYRVINTEAFF. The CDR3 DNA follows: TGTGCCAGCAGGGACTACAGGGTGATTAACACTGAAGCTTTCTTT.

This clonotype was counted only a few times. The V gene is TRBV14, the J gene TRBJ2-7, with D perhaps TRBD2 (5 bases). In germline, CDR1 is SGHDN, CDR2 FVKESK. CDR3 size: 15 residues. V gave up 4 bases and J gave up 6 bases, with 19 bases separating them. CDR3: CASSPHPRASREQYF. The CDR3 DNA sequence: TGTGCCAGCAGCCCCCACCCCCGGGCTAGCCGCGAGCAGTACTTC.

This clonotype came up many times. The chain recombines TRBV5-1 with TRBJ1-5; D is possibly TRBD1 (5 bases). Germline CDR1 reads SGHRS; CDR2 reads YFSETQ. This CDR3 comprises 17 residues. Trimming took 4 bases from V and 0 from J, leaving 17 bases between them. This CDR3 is CASSPNPTVNSNQPQHF. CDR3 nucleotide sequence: TGCGCCAGCAGCCCGAACCCGACAGTGAATAGCAATCAGCCCCAGCATTTT.

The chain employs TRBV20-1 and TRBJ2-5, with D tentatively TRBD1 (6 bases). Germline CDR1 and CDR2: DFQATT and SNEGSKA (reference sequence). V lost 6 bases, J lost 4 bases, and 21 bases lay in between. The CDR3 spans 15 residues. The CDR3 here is CSARGSRTRGETQYF. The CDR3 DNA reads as TGCAGTGCCAGGGGAAGCCGCACCCGGGGAGAGACCCAGTACTTC.

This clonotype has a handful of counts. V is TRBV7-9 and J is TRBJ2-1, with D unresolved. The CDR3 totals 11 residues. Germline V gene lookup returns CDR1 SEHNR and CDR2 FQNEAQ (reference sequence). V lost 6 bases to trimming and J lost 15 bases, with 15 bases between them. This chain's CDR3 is CASSRQTLGFF. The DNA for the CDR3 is TGTGCCAGCAGTCGGCAGACCCTCGGGTTCTTC.

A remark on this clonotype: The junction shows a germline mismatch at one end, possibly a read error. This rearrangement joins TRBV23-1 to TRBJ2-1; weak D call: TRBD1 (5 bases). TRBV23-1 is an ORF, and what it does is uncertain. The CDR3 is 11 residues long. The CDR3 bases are TGCGCCAGACAGTACCAGGGTTGGAAGCTCTTC. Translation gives CARQYQGWKLF.

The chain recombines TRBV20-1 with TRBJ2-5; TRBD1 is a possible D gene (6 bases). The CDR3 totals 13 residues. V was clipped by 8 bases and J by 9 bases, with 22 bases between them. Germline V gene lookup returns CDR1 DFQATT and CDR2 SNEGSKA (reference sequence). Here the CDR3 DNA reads TGCAGTTTTTACAGCCCCGTGCGACAGGCCCAGTACTTC. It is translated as CSFYSPVRQAQYF.

CDR3 in DNA: TGCGCCAGCAGGCCGAATGAGGAGACCCAGTACTTC. Protein sequence: CASRPNEETQYF. The V and J genes are TRBV5-1 and TRBJ2-5; the D is unclear. The CDR3 has 12 amino acids. Trimming removed 5 bases from V and 5 bases from J, with 10 bases in between. Germline V gene sequence: CDR1 SGHRS, CDR2 YFSETQ.

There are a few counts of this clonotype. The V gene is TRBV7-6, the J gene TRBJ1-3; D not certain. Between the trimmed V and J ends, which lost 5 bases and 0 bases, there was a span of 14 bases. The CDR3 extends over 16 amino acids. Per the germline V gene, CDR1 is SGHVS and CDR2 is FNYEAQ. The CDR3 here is CASSRLLENSGNTIYF. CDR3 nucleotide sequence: TGTGCCAGCAGCCGACTCTTAGAAAACTCTGGAAACACCATATATTTT.

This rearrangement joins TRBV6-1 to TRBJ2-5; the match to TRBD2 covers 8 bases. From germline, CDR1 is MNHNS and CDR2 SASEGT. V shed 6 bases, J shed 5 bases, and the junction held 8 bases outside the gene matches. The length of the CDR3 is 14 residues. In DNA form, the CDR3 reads TGTGCCAGCAGCCGTCCGGGAGGGCGGGAGACCCAGTACTTC. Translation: CASSRPGGRETQYF.

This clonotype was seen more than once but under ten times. The DNA of the CDR3 is TGTGCCAGCAGTTTTGGACAGGGGGGAAACACCATATATTTT. Translation gives CASSFGQGGNTIYF. This rearrangement joins TRBV12-3 or TRBV12-4 to TRBJ1-3; 9 nucleotides line up with TRBD1. CDR3 length: 14 amino acids. The V gene end was trimmed by 3 bases and the J gene end by 4 bases; junction bases not matched to a gene: 1.

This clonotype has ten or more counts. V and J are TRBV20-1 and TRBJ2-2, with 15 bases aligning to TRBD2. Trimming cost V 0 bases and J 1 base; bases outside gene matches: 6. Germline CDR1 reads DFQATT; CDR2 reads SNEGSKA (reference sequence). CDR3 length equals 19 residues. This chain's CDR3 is CSARDYGLAGGRNTGELFF. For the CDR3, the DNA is TGCAGTGCTAGAGATTACGGACTAGCGGGAGGGAGGAACACCGGGGAGCTGTTTTTT.